The 22 T cell receptor beta chains in this list originate from one sample, sequenced in a study of blood T cell repertoires in COVID-19. Repertoires were generated with immunoSEQ multiplex PCR, while TCRdb's copy carries only in-frame clones and drops some. The sample gives 40,000 or so clones, 85% to 90% of which show up once; about 10% is in the top ten. Sequencing used peripheral blood. The source of these receptors is a man aged 30 to 39 with active or convalescent COVID-19.

This chain links TRBV7-8 with TRBJ2-2, with TRBD1 identical over 7 bases. Germline lookup yields CDR1 SGHVS and CDR2 FQNEAQ. The V gene end was trimmed by 8 bases and the J gene end by 2 bases; junction bases not matched to a gene: 11. This CDR3 contains 16 residues. CDR3: CASQGRTGLNTGELFF. In DNA, the CDR3 is TGTGCCAGCCAAGGACGGACAGGCCTCAACACCGGGGAGCTGTTTTTT.

V is TRBV6-5 and J is TRBJ2-1, with TRBD1 as a possible D gene (5 bases). Germline CDR1 and CDR2: MNHEY and SVGAGI. CDR3 length: 15 amino acids. The V end lost 1 base, the J end lost 2 bases, and 9 bases lay between the germline ends. CDR3: CASSYWQGTYNEQFF. The CDR3 coding sequence is TGTGCCAGCAGTTACTGGCAGGGAACCTACAATGAGCAGTTCTTC.

Regarding this clone: The junction differs from germline at one of its ends, possibly a read error. The chain is built from TRBV5-1 and TRBJ1-2, with 7 bases that match TRBD1. The germline CDR1 and CDR2 sequences are SGHRS and YFSETQ. The CDR3 consists of 12 residues. DNA for the CDR3: TGCGCCAGCAGCTTGGAAGGGGGCGTCAACCACTTC. Its protein product is CASSLEGGVNHF. The full variable domain, its missing parts supplied by reference TRBV5-1 and TRBJ1-2, is KAGVTQTPRYLIKTRGQQVTLSCSPISGHRSVSWYQQTPGQGLQFLFEYFSETQRNKGNFPGRFSGRQFSNSRSEMNVSTLELGDSALYLCASSLEGGVNHFGSGTRLTVV.

The V gene is TRBV19, the J gene TRBJ1-5; a weak D match, TRBD1 (5 bases). Trimming took off 1 base at V and 0 bases at J, with 10 bases between the two ends. CDR1 is LNHDA and CDR2 is SQIVND in the germline V gene (reference sequence). The CDR3 contains 16 residues. CDR3 nucleotide sequence: TGTGCCAGTAGTATAGGCCAGGGTTATAGCAATCAGCCCCAGCATTTT. Its protein is CASSIGQGYSNQPQHF.

The chain carries TRBV7-9 and TRBJ2-1; TRBD2 is a possible D gene (6 bases). Germline loops: CDR1 SEHNR, CDR2 FQNEAQ (reference sequence). This CDR3 region has 16 residues. V was shortened by 2 bases and J by 3 bases, with 14 bases between the two germline ends. CDR3 loop: CASSLSSVVSYNEQFF. CDR3 DNA sequence: TGTGCCAGCAGCTTATCTAGCGTAGTCAGCTACAATGAGCAGTTCTTC.

The chain couples TRBV5-1 to TRBJ2-1, with D possibly being TRBD1 (6 bases). Germline V CDR1 and CDR2: SGHRS, YFSETQ. The V end lost 4 bases, the J end lost 4 bases, and 12 bases lay between the germline ends. The CDR3 runs to 14 residues. The CDR3 region is CASSPGQSYNEQFF. The CDR3 DNA follows: TGCGCCAGCAGCCCAGGACAGTCATACAATGAGCAGTTCTTC.

The chain recombines TRBV6-6 with TRBJ1-6; D is ambiguous. Germline values: CDR1 MNHNY, CDR2 SVGAGI (reference sequence). Trimming cost V 2 bases and J 8 bases, with 4 bases left between them. The CDR3 covers 12 residues. The CDR3 here is CASSYGHSPLHF. In DNA form, the CDR3 reads TGTGCCAGCAGTTACGGCCATTCACCCCTCCACTTT.

The CDR3 is CASSLDRGAYNEQFF. CDR3 coding DNA: TGTGCCAGTAGTCTGGACAGGGGTGCCTACAATGAGCAGTTCTTC. The chain is built from TRBV19 and TRBJ2-1; 9 bases fit TRBD1. Trimming removed 5 bases from V and 2 bases from J; junction bases left unmatched: 4. The germline CDR1 and CDR2 sequences are LNHDA and SQIVND (reference sequence). This CDR3 comprises 15 residues.

The chain joins TRBV5-1 to TRBJ1-2; the match to TRBD1 covers 10 bases. CDR1 is SGHRS, CDR2 YFSETQ, per germline. The CDR3 is 13 residues long. J lost 3 bases, V lost 7 bases, and 3 bases had no gene match. CDR3 in amino acids: CASRQGADYGYTF. CDR3 nucleotide sequence: TGCGCCAGCCGACAGGGGGCGGACTATGGCTACACCTTC.

This chain links TRBV4-2 with TRBJ2-1, with a possible D match to TRBD2 (5 bases). V lost 0 bases and J lost 2, with 14 bases in between. The CDR3 consists of 17 residues. Germline CDR1 LGHNA, CDR2 YNFKEQ. The chain's CDR3 is CASSQDPAVTAYNEQFF. The CDR3 DNA reads TGTGCCAGCAGCCAAGATCCAGCGGTGACTGCCTACAATGAGCAGTTCTTC.

The chain carries TRBV24-1 and TRBJ1-2; the match to TRBD1 covers 8 bases. The junction had 3 bases not matched to a gene; V was cut back by 6 bases and J by 7 bases. There are 12 residues in the CDR3. Germline-derived CDR1 and CDR2 are KGHDR and SFDVKD. CDR3 nucleotides: TGTGCCACCAGTACAGGGGGTTTTGGCTACACCTTC. Protein sequence: CATSTGGFGYTF.

V gene TRBV5-4 combines with J gene TRBJ1-1; D ambiguous. CDR1 SGHNT and CDR2 YYREEE come from the germline V gene (reference sequence). The CDR3 length is 14 residues. Trimming stripped 1 base from V and 1 base from J, with 8 bases between. The DNA for the CDR3 is TGTGCCAGCAGCTTGTGGAGTGCGAACACTGAAGCTTTCTTT. Translated, it gives CASSLWSANTEAFF. The variable domain in full, completed from reference TRBV5-4 and TRBJ1-1, reads ETGVTQSPTHLIKTRGQQVTLRCSSQSGHNTVSWYQQALGQGPQFIFQYYREEENGRGNFPPRFSGLQFPNYSSELNVNALELDDSALYLCASSLWSANTEAFFGQGTRLTVV.

The chain joins TRBV7-9 to TRBJ1-1; 11 bases map to TRBD1. Germline V gene sequence: CDR1 SEHNR, CDR2 FQNEAQ (reference sequence). V dropped 8 bases and J dropped 4; count of bases not matched to a gene: 6. This CDR3 is built from 14 residues. As DNA, the CDR3 is TGTGCCAGCGGGACAGGGGGAACGGGCACTGAAGCTTTCTTT. Its translation: CASGTGGTGTEAFF.

This clone was counted once. The J gene is TRBJ2-1, the V gene TRBV28; 8 bases match TRBD2. The V and J ends lost 5 bases and 0 bases, in that order; junction bases with no gene match: 3. The CDR3 is made up of 15 amino acids. CDR1 is MDHEN, CDR2 SYDVKM, per germline. The CDR3 reads CASSIAGPSYNEQFF. The CDR3 DNA follows: TGTGCCAGCAGTATAGCGGGGCCCTCCTACAATGAGCAGTTCTTC.

The rearrangement links TRBV21-1 to TRBJ2-2; the tabulated D call, TRBD1, remains unverified against the DNA. TRBV21-1 is designated a pseudogene. This CDR3 has 15 amino acids. The CDR3, as DNA: TGTGCCAGCAGCCGTCGACATACGAACACCGGGGAGCTGTTTTTT. It yields the protein CASSRRHTNTGELFF.

The CDR3 here is CASSLWGRRSYNEQFF. Written as DNA, the CDR3 is TGTGCCAGCAGCTTGTGGGGGCGCCGCTCCTACAATGAGCAGTTCTTC. V usage is TRBV5-6 and J usage is TRBJ2-1, with D possibly matching TRBD1 (6 bases). In germline, CDR1 is SGHDT, CDR2 YYEEEE. The CDR3 length is 16 residues. V lost 1 base to trimming and J lost 0 bases, with 11 bases between them.

The gene calls are TRBV10-3 and TRBJ2-1; TRBD2 matches at 7 bases. Germline loops: CDR1 ENHRY, CDR2 SYGVKD. The CDR3 is made up of 14 amino acids. V lost 6 bases to trimming and J lost 6 bases; unmatched junction nucleotides: 8. The CDR3 region is CAIRDPGLTNEQFF. CDR3 bases: TGTGCCATCAGAGACCCGGGACTAACCAATGAGCAGTTCTTC.

The genes are TRBV9 and TRBJ1-3; a possible D gene is TRBD1 (6 bases). The germline CDR1 and CDR2 sequences are SGDLS and YYNGEE. This CDR3 has 15 amino acids. Trimming removed 2 bases from V and 1 base from J, with 10 bases in between. DNA of the CDR3: TGTGCCAGCAGCGTGAGGGACAATTCTGGAAACACCATATATTTT. The encoded protein is CASSVRDNSGNTIYF.

The V gene is TRBV11-2, the J gene TRBJ2-7; 7 positions agree with TRBD2. The CDR3 spans 13 residues. Germline V gene lookup returns CDR1 SGHAT and CDR2 FQNNGV. V lost 8 bases and J lost 3; bases outside the gene matches: 7. CDR3 nucleotides: TGTGCCAGCGAGGAGGGAGGGTTCTACGAGCAGTACTTC. The encoded protein is CASEEGGFYEQYF.

The chain uses TRBV5-5 and TRBJ1-3; maybe TRBD1 (6 bases). CDR3 length: 15 residues. Germline V gene sequence: CDR1 SGHKS, CDR2 YYEKEE (reference sequence). V lost 1 base and J 0 bases, leaving 8 bases between the germline ends. The CDR3 region has the DNA TGTGCCAGCAGCTTGAGACAGGACTCTGGAAACACCATATATTTT. Its translation: CASSLRQDSGNTIYF.

V is TRBV4-2 and J is TRBJ2-3; 14 bases are shared with TRBD2. The V and J ends lost 4 bases and 1 base, in that order; junction bases with no gene match: 7. This CDR3 comprises 18 residues. CDR1 and CDR2 (germline): LGHNA, YNFKEQ. Here the CDR3 DNA reads TGTGCCAGCAGCCTGACTAGCGGGAGGGGGGATGGCACAGATACGCAGTATTTT. Amino acids: CASSLTSGRGDGTDTQYF.

The V call is TRBV6-5, the J call TRBJ2-7; D perhaps matches TRBD1 (5 bases). Trimming pared 6 bases from V and 2 bases from J, leaving 11 bases between. Germline values: CDR1 MNHEY, CDR2 SVGAGI. This CDR3 contains 13 residues. In nucleotides, the CDR3 is TGTGCCAGCAGCGCGACAGACACCTACGAGCAGTACTTC. The encoded protein is CASSATDTYEQYF.